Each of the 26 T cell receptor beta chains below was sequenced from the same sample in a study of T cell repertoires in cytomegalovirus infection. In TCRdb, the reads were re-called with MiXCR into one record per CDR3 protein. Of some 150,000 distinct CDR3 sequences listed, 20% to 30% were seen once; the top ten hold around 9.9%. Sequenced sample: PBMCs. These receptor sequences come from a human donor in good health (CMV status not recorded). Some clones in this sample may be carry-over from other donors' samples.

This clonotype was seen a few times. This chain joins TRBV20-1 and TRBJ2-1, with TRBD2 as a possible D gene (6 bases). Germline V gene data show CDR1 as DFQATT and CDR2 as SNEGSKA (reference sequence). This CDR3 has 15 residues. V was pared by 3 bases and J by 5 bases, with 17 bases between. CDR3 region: CSARDPEGYDNEQFF. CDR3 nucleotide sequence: TGCAGTGCTAGGGATCCGGAGGGCTACGACAATGAGCAGTTCTTC.

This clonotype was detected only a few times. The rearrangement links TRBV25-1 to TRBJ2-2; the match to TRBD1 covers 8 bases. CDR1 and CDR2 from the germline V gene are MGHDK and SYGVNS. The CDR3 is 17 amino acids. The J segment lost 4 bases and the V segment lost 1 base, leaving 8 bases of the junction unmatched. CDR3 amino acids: CASSESTGGRSTGELFF. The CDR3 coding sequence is TGTGCCAGCAGTGAATCCACAGGGGGTCGAAGCACCGGGGAGCTGTTTTTT.

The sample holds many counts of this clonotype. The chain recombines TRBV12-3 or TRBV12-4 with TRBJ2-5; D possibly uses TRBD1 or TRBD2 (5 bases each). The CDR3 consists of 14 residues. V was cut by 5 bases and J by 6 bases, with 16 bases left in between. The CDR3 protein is CASSERGVEQTQYF. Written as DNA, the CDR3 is TGTGCCAGCAGTGAGAGAGGGGTCGAACAGACCCAGTACTTC.

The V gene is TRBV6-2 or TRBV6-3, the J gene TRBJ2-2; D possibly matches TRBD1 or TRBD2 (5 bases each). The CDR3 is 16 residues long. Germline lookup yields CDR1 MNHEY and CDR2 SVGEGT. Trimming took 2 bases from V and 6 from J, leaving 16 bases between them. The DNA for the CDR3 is TGTGCCAGCAGTTACGGGACGTTTGTCTACCCCGGGGAGCTGTTTTTT. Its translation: CASSYGTFVYPGELFF.

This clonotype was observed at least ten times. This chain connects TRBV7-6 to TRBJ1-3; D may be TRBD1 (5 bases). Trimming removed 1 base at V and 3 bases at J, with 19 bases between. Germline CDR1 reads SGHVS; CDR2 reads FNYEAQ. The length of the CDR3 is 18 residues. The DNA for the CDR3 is TGTGCCAGCAGCTTAGGGGGTAGACAGAAAATACTTGGAAACACCATATATTTT. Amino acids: CASSLGGRQKILGNTIYF.

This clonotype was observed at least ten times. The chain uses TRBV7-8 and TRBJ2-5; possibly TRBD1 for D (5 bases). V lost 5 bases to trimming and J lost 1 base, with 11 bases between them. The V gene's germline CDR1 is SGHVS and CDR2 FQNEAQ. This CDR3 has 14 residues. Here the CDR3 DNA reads TGTGCCAGCAGCCCTCGACAGTTCCAAGAGACCCAGTACTTC. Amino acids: CASSPRQFQETQYF.

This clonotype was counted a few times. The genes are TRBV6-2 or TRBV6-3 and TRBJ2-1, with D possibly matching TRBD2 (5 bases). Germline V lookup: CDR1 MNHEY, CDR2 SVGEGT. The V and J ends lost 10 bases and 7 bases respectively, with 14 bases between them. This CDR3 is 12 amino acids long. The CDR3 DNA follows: TGTGCCACCGGGGTGACGGGGAATGAGCAGTTCTTC. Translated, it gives CATGVTGNEQFF.

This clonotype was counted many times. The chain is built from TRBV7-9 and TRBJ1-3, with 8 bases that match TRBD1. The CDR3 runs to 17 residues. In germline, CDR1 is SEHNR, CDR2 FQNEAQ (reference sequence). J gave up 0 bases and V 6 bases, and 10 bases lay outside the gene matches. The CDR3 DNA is TGTGCCAGCAGGGACAGGGAAGATTCGGGCTCTGGAAACACCATATATTTT. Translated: CASRDREDSGSGNTIYF.

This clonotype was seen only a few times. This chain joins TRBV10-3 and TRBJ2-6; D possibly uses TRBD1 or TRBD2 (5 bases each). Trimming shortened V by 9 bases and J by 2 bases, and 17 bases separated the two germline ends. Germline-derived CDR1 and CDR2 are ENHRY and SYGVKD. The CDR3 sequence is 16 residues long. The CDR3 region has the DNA TGTGCCATGGGGGACGGGACGATCGCTGGGGCCAACGTCCTGACTTTC. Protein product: CAMGDGTIAGANVLTF.

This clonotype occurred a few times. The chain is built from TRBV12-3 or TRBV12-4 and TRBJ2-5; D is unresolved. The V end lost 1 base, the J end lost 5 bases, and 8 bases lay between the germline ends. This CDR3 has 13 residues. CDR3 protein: CASSLVVGETQYF. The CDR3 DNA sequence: TGTGCCAGCAGTTTAGTTGTGGGGGAGACCCAGTACTTC.

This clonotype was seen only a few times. In nucleotides, the CDR3 is TGTGCCAGCACCCCCAGACAGATCACCGGGGAGCTGTTTTTT. This gives the protein CASTPRQITGELFF. J is TRBJ2-2 and V is TRBV27, with a tentative D call TRBD1 (5 bases). V dropped 7 bases and J dropped 4 bases, with 13 bases sitting between them. CDR1 is MNHEY and CDR2 is SMNVEV in the germline V gene (reference sequence). The CDR3 is 14 amino acids.

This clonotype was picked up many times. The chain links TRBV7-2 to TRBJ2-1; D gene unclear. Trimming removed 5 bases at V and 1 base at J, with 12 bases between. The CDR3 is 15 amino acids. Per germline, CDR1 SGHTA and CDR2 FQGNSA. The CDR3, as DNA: TGTGCCAGCAGCAAGGGTGGCGAGTCCTACAATGAGCAGTTCTTC. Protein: CASSKGGESYNEQFF.

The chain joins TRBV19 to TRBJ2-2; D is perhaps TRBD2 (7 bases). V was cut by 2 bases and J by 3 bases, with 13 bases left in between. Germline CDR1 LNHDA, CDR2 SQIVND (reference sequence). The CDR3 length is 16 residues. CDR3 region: CASSINGEGDTGELFF. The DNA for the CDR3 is TGTGCCAGTAGTATAAACGGGGAGGGGGACACCGGGGAGCTGTTTTTT.

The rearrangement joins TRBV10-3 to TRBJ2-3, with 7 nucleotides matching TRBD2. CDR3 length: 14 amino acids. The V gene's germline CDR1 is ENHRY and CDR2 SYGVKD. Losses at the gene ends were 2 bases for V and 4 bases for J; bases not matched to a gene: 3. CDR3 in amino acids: CAISEGLEPDTQYF. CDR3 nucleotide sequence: TGTGCCATCAGTGAGGGACTAGAGCCAGATACGCAGTATTTT.

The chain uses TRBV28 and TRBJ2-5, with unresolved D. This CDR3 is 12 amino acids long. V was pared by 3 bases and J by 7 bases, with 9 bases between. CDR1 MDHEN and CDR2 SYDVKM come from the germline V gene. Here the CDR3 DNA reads TGTGCCAGCAGTTTCCCCGTGGGGACCCAGTACTTC. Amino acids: CASSFPVGTQYF.

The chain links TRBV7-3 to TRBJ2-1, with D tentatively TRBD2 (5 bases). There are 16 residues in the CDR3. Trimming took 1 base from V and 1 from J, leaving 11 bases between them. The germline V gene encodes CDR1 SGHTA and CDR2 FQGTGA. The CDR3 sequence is CASSLSGGESYNEQFF. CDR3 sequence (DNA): TGTGCCAGCAGCTTAAGTGGAGGAGAATCCTACAATGAGCAGTTCTTC. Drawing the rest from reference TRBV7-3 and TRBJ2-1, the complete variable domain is GAGVSQTPSNKVTEKGKYVELRCDPISGHTALYWYRQSLGQGPEFLIYFQGTGAADDSGLPNDRFFAVRPEGSVSTLKIQRTERGDSAVYLCASSLSGGESYNEQFFGPGTRLTVL.

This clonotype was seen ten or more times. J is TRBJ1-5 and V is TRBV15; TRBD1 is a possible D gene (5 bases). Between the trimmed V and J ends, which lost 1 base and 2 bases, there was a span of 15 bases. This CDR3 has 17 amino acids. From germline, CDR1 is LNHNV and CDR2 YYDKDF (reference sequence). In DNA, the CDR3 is TGTGCCACCAGCAGAGGAAGAAGACAGAGGGGCAATCAGCCCCAGCATTTT. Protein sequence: CATSRGRRQRGNQPQHF.

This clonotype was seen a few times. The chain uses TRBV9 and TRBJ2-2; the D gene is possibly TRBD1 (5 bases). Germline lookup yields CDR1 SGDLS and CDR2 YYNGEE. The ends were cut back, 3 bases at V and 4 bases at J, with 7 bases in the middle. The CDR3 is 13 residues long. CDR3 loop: CASSAQGTGELFF. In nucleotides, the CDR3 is TGTGCCAGCAGCGCCCAGGGCACCGGGGAGCTGTTTTTT.

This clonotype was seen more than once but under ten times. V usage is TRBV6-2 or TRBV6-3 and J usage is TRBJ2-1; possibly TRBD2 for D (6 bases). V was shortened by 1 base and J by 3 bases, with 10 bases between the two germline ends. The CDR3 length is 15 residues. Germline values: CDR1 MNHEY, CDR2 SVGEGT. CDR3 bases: TGTGCCAGCAGTTACTTTAGCGGAGACTACAATGAGCAGTTCTTC. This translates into CASSYFSGDYNEQFF.

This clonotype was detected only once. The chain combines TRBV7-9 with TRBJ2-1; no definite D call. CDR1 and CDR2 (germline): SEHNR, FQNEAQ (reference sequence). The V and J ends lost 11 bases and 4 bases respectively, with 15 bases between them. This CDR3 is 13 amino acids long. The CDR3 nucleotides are TGTGCCCGACGCCCCCTTGGGTACAATGAGCAGTTCTTC. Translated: CARRPLGYNEQFF.

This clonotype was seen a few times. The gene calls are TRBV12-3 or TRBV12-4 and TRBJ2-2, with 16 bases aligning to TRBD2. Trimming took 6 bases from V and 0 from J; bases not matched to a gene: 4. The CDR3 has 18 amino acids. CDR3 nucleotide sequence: TGTGCCAGCAGAACCGGGACTAGCGGGAGGGCGAACACCGGGGAGCTGTTTTTT. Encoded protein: CASRTGTSGRANTGELFF.

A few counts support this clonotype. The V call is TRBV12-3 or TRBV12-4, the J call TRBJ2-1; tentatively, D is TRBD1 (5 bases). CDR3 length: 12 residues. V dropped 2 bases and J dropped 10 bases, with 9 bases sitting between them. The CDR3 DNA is TGTGCCAGCAGTTTAAGGGCAGGGGAGCAGTTCTTC. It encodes CASSLRAGEQFF.

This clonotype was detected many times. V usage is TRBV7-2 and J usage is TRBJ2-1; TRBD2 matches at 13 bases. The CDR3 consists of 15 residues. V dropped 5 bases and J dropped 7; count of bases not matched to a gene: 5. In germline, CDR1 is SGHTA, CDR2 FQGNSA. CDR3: CASSTWTSGSNEQFF. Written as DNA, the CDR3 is TGTGCCAGCAGCACGTGGACTAGCGGGAGTAATGAGCAGTTCTTC.

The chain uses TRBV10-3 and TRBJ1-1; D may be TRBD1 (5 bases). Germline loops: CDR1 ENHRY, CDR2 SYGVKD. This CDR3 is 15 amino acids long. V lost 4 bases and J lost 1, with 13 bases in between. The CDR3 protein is CAISAAAGGNTEAFF. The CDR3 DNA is TGTGCCATCAGTGCCGCCGCGGGGGGGAACACTGAAGCTTTCTTT.

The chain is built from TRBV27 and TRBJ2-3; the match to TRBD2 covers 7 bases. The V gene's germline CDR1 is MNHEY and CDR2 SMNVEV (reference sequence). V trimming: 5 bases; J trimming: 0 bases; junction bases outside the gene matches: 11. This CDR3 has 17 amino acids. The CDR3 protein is CASSPGVRTSSTDTQYF. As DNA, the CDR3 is TGTGCCAGCAGTCCGGGCGTTCGGACTAGTAGCACAGATACGCAGTATTTT.

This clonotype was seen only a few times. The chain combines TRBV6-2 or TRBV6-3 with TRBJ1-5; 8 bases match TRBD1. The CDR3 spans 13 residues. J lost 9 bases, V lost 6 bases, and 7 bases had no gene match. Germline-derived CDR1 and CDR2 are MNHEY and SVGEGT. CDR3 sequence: CASRRQGSVPQHF. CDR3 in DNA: TGTGCCAGCAGACGACAGGGGAGTGTGCCCCAGCATTTT.